This record covers a single TCR beta chain. The data belong to a study of blood T cell repertoires in COVID-19. V lost 4 bases and J lost 3; bases outside the gene matches: 9. This CDR3 spans 16 amino acids. CDR1 and CDR2 from the germline V gene are MNHEY and SVGAGI. Authors' processing steps: Cell counts per sample came from amplifying reference gene primers. TCRdb's table, derived via immunoSEQ multiplex PCR, lists solely in-frame clones and lacks some. The D gene and trimming were derived from the DNA, and the V and J assignments and clone size from that table. The table shows some 300,000 clones, with approximately 89% occurring only once.

The chain combines TRBV6-5 with TRBJ2-1; 7 nucleotides match TRBD2. The source is a woman between 45 and 65 years old who had been exposed to COVID-19. Sequenced material: PBMCs or T cells enriched from blood (not recorded which). The CDR3 loop reads CASSFGDYPGYNEQFF. The CDR3 nucleotides are TGTGCCAGCAGTTTTGGGGACTATCCCGGCTACAATGAGCAGTTCTTC.